One sample yielded the 32 T cell receptor beta chains listed below, sequenced in a study of T cells in Graves' hyperthyroidism and ophthalmopathy (dated by TCRdb to the late 2010s). Libraries were prepared through multiplex PCR. TCRdb lists the instrument as Illumina HiSeq 2000. Amplification of TCR beta CDR3 regions was carried out from RNA transcripts. The TCR CDR3 was subjected to a first round of RT-PCR using the HTBI primer set and the Qiagen OneStep RT-PCR kit. TCRdb's own reprocessing of the public reads used fastp at Q25 and MiXCR and kept productive beta chains. Under each unique CDR3 protein, matching rows form one entry showing the most common genes and DNA. The sample data list 600,000 to 650,000 distinct CDR3 sequences, and about a sixth of these were observed just once. The ten top clones hold less than 4.5% of the sample. The material sequenced was blood. These receptors originate from a woman aged 25 to 39 with Graves' hyperthyroidism.

This clonotype has a count of ten or more. This chain uses TRBV27 with TRBJ2-2; either TRBD1 or TRBD2 may supply D (5 bases each). CDR1 and CDR2 (germline): MNHEY, SMNVEV (reference sequence). The ends were cut back, 6 bases at V and 3 bases at J, with 14 bases in the middle. The CDR3 contains 15 residues. In nucleotides, the CDR3 is TGTGCCAGCAGACCTCTTCAGGGACACACCGGGGAGCTGTTTTTT. Protein product: CASRPLQGHTGELFF.

A note on this clonotype: A much larger clone differs from this one at a single base, so this may be a read error. The J gene is TRBJ1-1, the V gene TRBV5-1; D might be TRBD1 (6 bases). Germline CDR1 SGHRS, CDR2 YFSETQ. The CDR3 runs to 17 residues. The CDR3: CASSLVSGGGWNNEAFF. CDR3 nucleotide sequence: TGCGCCAGCAGCTTGGTTTCGGGGGGCGGGTGGAACAATGAAGCTTTCTTT.

The gene calls are TRBV13 and TRBJ2-1, with D perhaps assigned TRBD1 or TRBD2 (6 bases each). Germline V gene sequence: CDR1 PRHDT, CDR2 FYEKMQ (reference sequence). V lost 5 bases and J 0 bases, leaving 23 bases between the germline ends. This CDR3 comprises 19 residues. The CDR3 here is CASSVVRAPGASSYNEQFF. CDR3 nucleotides: TGTGCCAGCAGCGTAGTCCGCGCCCCGGGGGCAAGCTCCTACAATGAGCAGTTCTTC.

The table lists this clonotype with many counts. The chain carries TRBV28 and TRBJ2-7; possibly TRBD2 for D (6 bases). V was clipped by 3 bases and J by 5 bases, with 11 bases between them. The V gene's germline CDR1 is MDHEN and CDR2 SYDVKM. This CDR3 region has 13 residues. The chain's CDR3 is CASSFWRGDEQYF. CDR3 bases: TGTGCCAGCAGTTTCTGGCGGGGCGACGAGCAGTACTTC. Full variable domain (missing parts from reference TRBV28 and TRBJ2-7): DVKVTQSSRYLVKRTGEKVFLECVQDMDHENMFWYRQDPGLGLRLIYFSYDVKMKEKGDIPEGYSVSREKKERFSLILESASTNQTSMYLCASSFWRGDEQYFGPGTRLTVT.

This clonotype has just a few counts. The gene calls are TRBV7-9 and TRBJ1-1, with no clear D. The CDR3 contains 18 residues. V gave up 2 bases and J gave up 1 base, with 20 bases separating them. Germline CDR1 reads SEHNR; CDR2 reads FQNEAQ (reference sequence). The CDR3 DNA reads as TGTGCCAGCAGCTTATCCCCGCGCCCAGGACGTTCGAACACTGAAGCTTTCTTT. Translated: CASSLSPRPGRSNTEAFF. Full variable domain (rest looked up from reference TRBV7-9 and TRBJ1-1): DTGVSQNPRHKITKRGQNVTFRCDPISEHNRLYWYRQTLGQGPEFLTYFQNEAQLEKSRLLSDRFSAERPKGSFSTLEIQRTEQGDSAMYLCASSLSPRPGRSNTEAFFGQGTRLTVV.

J is TRBJ2-2 and V is TRBV27; 7 bases agree with TRBD1. V shed 6 bases, J shed 5 bases, and the junction held 18 bases outside the gene matches. The V gene's germline CDR1 is MNHEY and CDR2 SMNVEV (reference sequence). The CDR3 length is 18 residues. CDR3 residues: CASSHDSGQLGVTGELFF. The CDR3 coding sequence is TGTGCCAGCAGCCACGATTCGGGACAGTTGGGGGTTACCGGGGAGCTGTTTTTT.

This clonotype showed up many times. J is TRBJ2-1 and V is TRBV11-3; 13 bases are a match to TRBD2. The ends lost 4 bases at V and 0 bases at J; junction bases unmatched: 9. Per germline, CDR1 SGHNT and CDR2 YENEEA. CDR3 length: 19 amino acids. The CDR3 DNA sequence: TGTGCCAGCAGCTCCTGGGGACTAGCGGGGAATGGCTCCTACAATGAGCAGTTCTTC. Protein product: CASSSWGLAGNGSYNEQFF.

This clonotype showed up many times. This rearrangement joins TRBV30 to TRBJ2-3; 7 nucleotides align to TRBD2. The germline V gene has CDR1 GTSNPN and CDR2 SVGIG (reference sequence). V lost 4 bases to trimming and J lost 2 bases; unmatched junction nucleotides: 6. This CDR3 region has 14 residues. The CDR3 region has the DNA TGTGCCTGGATAGGCGGGAGAACCACAGATACGCAGTATTTT. This encodes CAWIGGRTTDTQYF.

Worth noting for this clonotype: A much larger clone lies a single base off, so this may be a read error. CDR3 region: CASSFWRLLLGATEAFF. DNA for the CDR3: TGTGCCAGCAGCTTCTGGAGGTTGCTCCTAGGTGCCACTGAAGCTTTCTTT. V is TRBV11-2 and J is TRBJ1-1; no firm D call. CDR1 SGHAT and CDR2 FQNNGV come from the germline V gene. This CDR3 is built from 17 residues. Trimming left V 3 bases short and J 4 bases short, with 21 bases between.

This clonotype was recorded a few times. The chain links TRBV12-3 or TRBV12-4 to TRBJ2-1; 7 bases agree with TRBD2. This CDR3 has 17 amino acids. With 3 bases clipped from V and 13 bases from J, the junction kept 21 bases outside the gene matches. CDR3 in DNA: TGTGCCAGCAGTTTTTGGCCCGTCCCATCATCCGGACTAGTACAGTTCTTC. Its protein is CASSFWPVPSSGLVQFF.

This clonotype was seen many times. This rearrangement joins TRBV30 to TRBJ1-1; no clear D gene. The CDR3 sequence is 14 residues long. The V end lost 2 bases, the J end lost 2 bases, and 12 bases lay between the germline ends. The germline gives CDR1 GTSNPN, CDR2 SVGIG (reference sequence). The CDR3 loop reads CAWSPPIFNTEAFF. The CDR3 DNA is TGTGCCTGGAGTCCCCCTATTTTTAACACTGAAGCTTTCTTT.

The chain links TRBV12-5 to TRBJ1-2; TRBD1 matches at 7 bases. CDR1 LGHNT and CDR2 FRNRAP come from the germline V gene. The CDR3 runs 11 residues. This chain's CDR3 is CVLQGNYGYTF. CDR3 bases: TGTGTCTTACAGGGGAACTATGGCTACACCTTC.

This clonotype was seen ten or more times. This chain uses TRBV20-1 with TRBJ2-4; possible D gene TRBD2, 5 bases. The germline CDR1 and CDR2 sequences are DFQATT and SNEGSKA (reference sequence). The CDR3 consists of 16 residues. Trimming pared 5 bases from V and 2 bases from J, leaving 19 bases between. CDR3 amino acids: CSAGRLDFTSKNIQYF. CDR3 bases: TGCAGTGCTGGACGACTGGACTTCACGTCCAAAAACATTCAGTACTTC.

The chain couples TRBV7-3 to TRBJ1-5; a possible D gene is TRBD1 (5 bases). The CDR3 contains 15 residues. The V gene's germline CDR1 is SGHTA and CDR2 FQGTGA. The V gene lost 5 bases and the J gene lost 9 bases, with 20 bases spanning the gap. DNA of the CDR3: TGTGCCAGCAGCGCCCGGGACGGACTGGCTGGGCCCCAGCATTTT. Translation: CASSARDGLAGPQHF.

This clonotype was counted ten times or more. The genes are TRBV27 and TRBJ2-1; TRBD2 matches at 9 bases. The CDR3 runs 17 residues. The germline gives CDR1 MNHEY, CDR2 SMNVEV (reference sequence). J was trimmed by 7 bases and V by 2 bases; bases with no gene match: 12. In DNA, the CDR3 is TGTGCCAGCAGTTTAGTGGGTAGCGGGAGTTGGAGGAATGAGCAGTTCTTC. It is translated as CASSLVGSGSWRNEQFF.

Many counts were recorded for this clonotype. The genes are TRBV27 and TRBJ2-7, with D hard to call. The V gene's germline CDR1 is MNHEY and CDR2 SMNVEV (reference sequence). The CDR3 has 13 residues. V dropped 6 bases and J dropped 4 bases, with 13 bases sitting between them. DNA for the CDR3: TGTGCCAGCAGCCAGTCTGAAAAGTACGAGCAGTACTTC. Translation gives CASSQSEKYEQYF.

This clonotype was observed a few times. V is TRBV10-3 and J is TRBJ2-7, with D unresolved. V dropped 6 bases and J dropped 0 bases, with 9 bases sitting between them. The CDR3 length is 13 residues. Germline assignment: CDR1 ENHRY and CDR2 SYGVKD. In nucleotides, the CDR3 is TGTGCCATCAGCGGCTACAGCTCCTACGAGCAGTACTTC. It encodes CAISGYSSYEQYF.

As to this clonotype: At one end, the junction sequence differs from germline, possibly due to a read error. The gene calls are TRBV6-1 and TRBJ2-7; 8 bases line up with TRBD1. In germline, CDR1 is MNHNS, CDR2 SASEGT. The CDR3 contains 14 residues. CDR3 in DNA: TGTGCCAGCAGGGGACAGGTCGTCTCCCACGAGCAGTACTTC. Translated, it gives CASRGQVVSHEQYF.

This clonotype was counted at least ten times. The gene calls are TRBV7-9 and TRBJ2-1, with 10 positions matching TRBD2. Trimming cost V 5 bases and J 4 bases; bases outside gene matches: 8. The CDR3 runs 16 residues. Germline V gene data show CDR1 as SEHNR and CDR2 as FQNEAQ (reference sequence). CDR3 in DNA: TGTGCCAGCAGCCCCCGGACTAGCGGACAATACAATGAGCAGTTCTTC. Amino acid sequence: CASSPRTSGQYNEQFF.

Worth noting for this clonotype: The junction shows a germline mismatch at one end, possibly a read error. V and J are TRBV4-1 and TRBJ2-3; D is unclear. From germline, CDR1 is MGHRA and CDR2 YSYEKL. CDR3 length: 15 amino acids. The CDR3, as DNA: TGCGCCAACAGCCAAGGAAGTTATTCGGCAGATACGCAGTATTTT. Its translation is CANSQGSYSADTQYF.

CDR3 amino acids: CASGGTGAREQYF. The CDR3 bases are TGTGCCAGCGGGGGGACAGGGGCGCGCGAGCAGTACTTC. The chain couples TRBV6-1 to TRBJ2-7; 10 bases are a match to TRBD1. The CDR3 length is 13 residues. V was clipped by 8 bases and J by 6 bases; unmatched bases: 7. Germline CDR1 reads MNHNS; CDR2 reads SASEGT.

The chain couples TRBV6-1 to TRBJ2-5, with D possibly matching TRBD2 (6 bases). The CDR3 sequence is 15 residues long. V was shortened by 2 bases and J by 2 bases, with 12 bases between the two germline ends. CDR1 and CDR2 (germline): MNHNS, SASEGT. Here the CDR3 DNA reads TGTGCCAGCAGTGAAATAGGCGGGGAGCAAGAGACCCAGTACTTC. Translated, it gives CASSEIGGEQETQYF.

This sequence joins TRBV6-1 and TRBJ1-1; a weak D match, TRBD1 (5 bases). The V gene lost 4 bases and the J gene lost 6 bases, with 6 bases spanning the gap. Germline CDR1 and CDR2: MNHNS and SASEGT. The CDR3 loop spans 11 amino acids. The CDR3 loop reads CASSGRAEAFF. As DNA, the CDR3 is TGTGCCAGCAGTGGCAGGGCTGAAGCTTTCTTT.

This clonotype was recorded at least ten times. This chain uses TRBV12-3 or TRBV12-4 with TRBJ2-3; D may be TRBD2 (5 bases). The germline V and J ends were trimmed by 4 bases and 4 bases, with 12 bases remaining between them. The CDR3 contains 14 residues. CDR3 sequence (DNA): TGTGCCAGCAGTTCGGACTCGCCCCCAGATACGCAGTATTTT. Translated: CASSSDSPPDTQYF.

The sample holds a few counts of this clonotype. The chain employs TRBV7-9 and TRBJ2-1; D ambiguous. CDR1 and CDR2 from the germline V gene are SEHNR and FQNEAQ (reference sequence). The CDR3 consists of 15 residues. Between the trimmed V and J ends, which lost 3 bases and 2 bases, there was a span of 11 bases. CDR3 sequence (DNA): TGTGCCAGCAGCTTCTTTTCGGTAACCTACAATGAGCAGTTCTTC. This gives the protein CASSFFSVTYNEQFF.

Ten or more counts support this clonotype. The chain joins TRBV20-1 to TRBJ2-7; the match to TRBD2 covers 7 bases. Germline V CDR1 and CDR2: DFQATT, SNEGSKA (reference sequence). V gave up 0 bases and J gave up 2 bases; unmatched junction bases: 7. The CDR3 has 15 amino acids. DNA of the CDR3: TGCAGTGCTAGAGATCGGCTAGCGGAGGCCTACGAGCAGTACTTC. It yields the protein CSARDRLAEAYEQYF.

Concerning this clonotype itself: The limits of the CDR3 on the DNA are not certain, so only TCRdb's listed CDR3 is given. The CDR3 sequence: CASSFGQGAYEHYF. The rearrangement joins TRBV11-2 to TRBJ2-7; the listed D gene, TRBD1, was not tested against the DNA. Germline V gene data show CDR1 as SGHAT and CDR2 as FQNNGV. The CDR3 has 14 residues if both end residues are counted.

In this sample, this clonotype turned up many times. The rearrangement links TRBV7-2 to TRBJ2-3; maybe TRBD1 (6 bases). V was pared by 5 bases and J by 2 bases, with 14 bases between. The CDR3 loop spans 15 amino acids. The germline V gene encodes CDR1 SGHTA and CDR2 FQGNSA. This chain's CDR3 is CASSPGTIHTDTQYF. The CDR3 DNA reads as TGTGCCAGCAGCCCCGGGACAATCCACACAGATACGCAGTATTTT.

This clonotype has a handful of counts. This sequence joins TRBV10-1 and TRBJ2-7; D perhaps matches TRBD1 (5 bases). Trimming left V 0 bases short and J 5 bases short, with 11 bases between. This CDR3 is 14 amino acids long. The germline gives CDR1 WNHNN, CDR2 SYGVQD (reference sequence). CDR3 in amino acids: CASSESAGIHEQYF. The DNA of the CDR3 is TGCGCCAGCAGTGAGTCGGCAGGGATCCACGAGCAGTACTTC.

Worth noting for this clonotype: This clone may be a read error of a much larger clone one base away. The genes are TRBV10-3 and TRBJ2-7, with TRBD1 matching 7 bases. The J segment lost 4 bases and the V segment lost 3 bases, leaving 9 bases of the junction unmatched. Germline lookup yields CDR1 ENHRY and CDR2 SYGVKD. The CDR3 totals 15 residues. DNA for the CDR3: TGTGCCATCAGTGACCCGAGACAGGGTGGGTACGAGCAGTACTTC. Amino acids: CAISDPRQGGYEQYF.

In regard to this clonotype: Being one base from a much bigger clone, this may be a read error. The chain recombines TRBV11-2 with TRBJ1-6, with TRBD1 as a possible D gene (6 bases). The CDR3 sequence is 15 residues long. The V gene's germline CDR1 is SGHAT and CDR2 FQNNGV. The V end lost 4 bases, the J end lost 7 bases, and 14 bases lay between the germline ends. CDR3 residues: CASSSNRVWNSPLHF. For the CDR3, the DNA is TGTGCCAGCAGCTCGAACAGGGTCTGGAATTCACCCCTCCACTTT.

This clonotype was seen at least ten times. The chain uses TRBV5-1 and TRBJ2-3, with 9 bases lining up with TRBD1. Germline trimming cut 3 bases from V and 4 bases from J; bases unmatched to any gene: 6. CDR1 is SGHRS and CDR2 is YFSETQ in the germline V gene. This CDR3 has 15 residues. CDR3 DNA: TGCGCCAGCAGCTCAGGACAGGGGAGTTCAGATACGCAGTATTTT. It codes for CASSSGQGSSDTQYF. Filled out from reference TRBV5-1 and TRBJ2-3, the complete variable domain reads KAGVTQTPRYLIKTRGQQVTLSCSPISGHRSVSWYQQTPGQGLQFLFEYFSETQRNKGNFPGRFSGRQFSNSRSEMNVSTLELGDSALYLCASSSGQGSSDTQYFGPGTRLTVL.